This TCR beta chain was retrieved from a study of blood T cell repertoires in COVID-19. Study summary: Samples representing acute and convalescent COVID-19 were sourced from the United States, Italy and Spain. Nucleic acid was either cDNA or gDNA, and it came from T cells, B-cell-depleted T cells, or PBMCs.

V was clipped by 6 bases and J by 8 bases; unmatched bases: 11. The germline V gene encodes CDR1 MNHEY and CDR2 SMNVEV (reference sequence). This CDR3 is built from 15 residues. Per the authors' pipeline: Reference gene primer amplification gave estimated nucleated cell counts. The protocol was immunoSEQ multiplex PCR, while the TCRdb copy is restricted to in-frame clones and leaves out a portion. D and trimming come from the DNA, and the V and J calls and clone size come from that table. The sample holds about 69,000 clones, roughly 79% seen once. There are a few counts of this clone. The source is a human donor in a cohort sampled during active COVID-19. The chain uses TRBV27 and TRBJ2-1, with 9 bases aligning to TRBD2. Sequenced material: peripheral blood. The CDR3 loop is CASRGALAGPYEQFF. In DNA form, the CDR3 reads TGTGCCAGCAGGGGGGCGCTAGCGGGGCCCTATGAGCAGTTCTTC.